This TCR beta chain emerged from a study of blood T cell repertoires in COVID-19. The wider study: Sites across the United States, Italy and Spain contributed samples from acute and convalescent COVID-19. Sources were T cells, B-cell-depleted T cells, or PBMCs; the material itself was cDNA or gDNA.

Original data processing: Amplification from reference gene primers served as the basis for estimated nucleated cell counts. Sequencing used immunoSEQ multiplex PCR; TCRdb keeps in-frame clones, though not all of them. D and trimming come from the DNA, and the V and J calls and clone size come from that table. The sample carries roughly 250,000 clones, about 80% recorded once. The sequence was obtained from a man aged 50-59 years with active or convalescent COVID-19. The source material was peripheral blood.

CDR3 loop: CASSLNQMMNTEAFF. For the CDR3, the DNA is TGCGCCAGCAGCTTAAACCAGATGATGAACACTGAAGCTTTCTTT. V usage is TRBV5-1 and J usage is TRBJ1-1; the D is unclear. V lost 2 bases and J lost 0, with 11 bases in between. The CDR3 sequence is 15 residues long. Germline loops: CDR1 SGHRS, CDR2 YFSETQ.